This T cell receptor beta chain derives from a study of cytomegalovirus exposure and HLA in healthy donors. The study, taken as a whole, reports: Segments of the TCR beta V type were, in most cases, productive about 90% or about 30% of the time in an earlier analysis.

Amplification used 60 Vbeta primers and 13 Jbeta primers. The assay was immunoSEQ multiplex PCR, and TCRdb's table has in-frame clones only and misses some. Here the sample spans some 110,000 clones, roughly two thirds being singletons. The CDR3 is 12 amino acids. The V end lost 0 bases, the J end lost 5 bases, and 4 bases lay between the germline ends. Germline-derived CDR1 and CDR2 are SGDLS and YYNGEE. On this clone: The antigen is not known.

Specimen: PBMCs. The rearrangement joins TRBV9 to TRBJ2-3; D gene uncertain. This receptor was obtained from a woman in her 30s in good health and CMV-seronegative. The CDR3 sequence is CASSVGVDTQYF. The CDR3 region has the DNA TGTGCCAGCAGCGTAGGAGTAGATACGCAGTATTTT.